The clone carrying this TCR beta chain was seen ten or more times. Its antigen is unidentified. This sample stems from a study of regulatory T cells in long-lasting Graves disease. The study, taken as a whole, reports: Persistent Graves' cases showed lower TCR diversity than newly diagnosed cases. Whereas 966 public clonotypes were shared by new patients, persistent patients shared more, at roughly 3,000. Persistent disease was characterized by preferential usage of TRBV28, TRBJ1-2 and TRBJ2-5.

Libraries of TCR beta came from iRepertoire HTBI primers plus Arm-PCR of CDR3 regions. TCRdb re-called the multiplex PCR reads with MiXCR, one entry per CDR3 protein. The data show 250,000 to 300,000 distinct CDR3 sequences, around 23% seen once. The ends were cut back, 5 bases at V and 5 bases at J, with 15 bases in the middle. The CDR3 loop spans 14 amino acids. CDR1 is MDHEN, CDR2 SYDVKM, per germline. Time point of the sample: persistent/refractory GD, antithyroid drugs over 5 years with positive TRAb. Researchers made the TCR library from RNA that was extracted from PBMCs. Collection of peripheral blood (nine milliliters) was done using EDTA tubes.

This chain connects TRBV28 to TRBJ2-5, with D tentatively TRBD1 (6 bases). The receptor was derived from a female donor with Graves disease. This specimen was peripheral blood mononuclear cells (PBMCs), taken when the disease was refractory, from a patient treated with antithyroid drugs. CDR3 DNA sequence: TGTGCCAGCAGTCGTACACAGGGCAGCGAGACCCAGTACTTC. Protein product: CASSRTQGSETQYF.